There are a few counts of the clone carrying this T cell receptor beta chain. Unique molecular identifiers were incorporated into the prepared TCRbeta library. One entry per CDR3 protein results from TCRdb running MiXCR on the PCR reads. The table lists some 200,000 distinct CDR3 sequences, 8.5% to 10% of them singletons. This entry is derived from a study of T-cell reconstitution after alpha-beta-depleted transplantation in children. This CDR3 has 15 residues. Germline CDR1 reads ENHRY; CDR2 reads SYGVKD. V lost 4 bases and J lost 2, with 13 bases in between. The sample consisted of PBMCs from the stem cell graft donor, taken from the stem cell graft. The gene calls are TRBV10-3 and TRBJ2-3; perhaps TRBD2 as D (5 bases). This sequence originates from a human donor who donated a stem cell graft to a child with acute lymphoblastic leukemia. In nucleotides, the CDR3 is TGTGCCATCAGTGCCGGCGAGGGTATCACAGATACGCAGTATTTT. It is translated as CAISAGEGITDTQYF.